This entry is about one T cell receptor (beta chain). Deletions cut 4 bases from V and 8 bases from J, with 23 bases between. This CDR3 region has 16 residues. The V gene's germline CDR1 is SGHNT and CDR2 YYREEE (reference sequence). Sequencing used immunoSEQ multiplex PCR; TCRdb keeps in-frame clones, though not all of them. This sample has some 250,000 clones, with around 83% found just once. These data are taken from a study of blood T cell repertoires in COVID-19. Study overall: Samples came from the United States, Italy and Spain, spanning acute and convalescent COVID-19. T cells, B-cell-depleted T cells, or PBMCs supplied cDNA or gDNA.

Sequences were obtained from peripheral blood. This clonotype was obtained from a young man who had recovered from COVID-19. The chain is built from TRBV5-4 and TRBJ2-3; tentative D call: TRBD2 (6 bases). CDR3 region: CASSPRGRELGITQYF. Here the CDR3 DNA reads TGTGCCAGCAGCCCAAGGGGTCGGGAGCTTGGAATTACGCAGTATTTT.